This passage covers 3 T cell receptor beta chains from one sample sequenced in a study of T cell repertoires in cytomegalovirus infection. Via MiXCR, TCRdb re-called the reads, giving one row per CDR3 protein. Counted here are hundreds of thousands of distinct CDR3 sequences, around 32% occurring once; the ten biggest clones make up 10% to 15%. No antigens are known for them. This specimen consisted of cultured CD8+ T cells from PBMCs, obtained from culture after CMV antigen stimulation. These receptors came from a human donor in good health (CMV status not recorded). Some clones in this sample may be carry-over from other donors' samples.

Of note for this clonotype: A much larger clone sits a single nucleotide away, making a read error possible. In nucleotides, the CDR3 is TGTGCCAGCAGCTTTGAACTAGCGGGGGGTATACTCTCCTACAATGGGCAGTTCTTC. This codes for CASSFELAGGILSYNGQFF. The gene calls are TRBV7-2 and TRBJ2-1, with 12 bases fitting TRBD2. Per the germline V gene, CDR1 is SGHTA and CDR2 is FQGNSA. The CDR3 totals 19 residues.

The V gene is TRBV18, the J gene TRBJ1-1; tentative D call: TRBD1 (6 bases). CDR1 KGHSH and CDR2 LQKENI come from the germline V gene. Trimming stripped 2 bases from V and 3 bases from J, with 19 bases between. The CDR3 contains 17 residues. The DNA for the CDR3 is TGTGCCAGCTCACCAATCACAGGGCCCCTAGGGGACACTGAAGCTTTCTTT. This translates into CASSPITGPLGDTEAFF. Full variable domain (rest looked up from reference TRBV18 and TRBJ1-1): NAGVMQNPRHLVRRRGQEARLRCSPMKGHSHVYWYRQLPEEGLKFMVYLQKENIIDESGMPKERFSAEFPKEGPSILRIQQVVRGDSAAYFCASSPITGPLGDTEAFFGQGTRLTVV.

The chain recombines TRBV13 with TRBJ1-2; 8 nucleotides align to TRBD1. The CDR3 length is 12 residues. V trimming: 5 bases; J trimming: 8 bases; junction bases outside the gene matches: 4. Germline-derived CDR1 and CDR2 are PRHDT and FYEKMQ (reference sequence). The CDR3 DNA reads TGTGCCAGCAGCCAGACAGGGGACGGCTACACCTTC. It encodes CASSQTGDGYTF.